The next 29 T cell receptor beta chains were all read from a single sample in a study of CD8+ T cells in alopecia areata. cDNA serving as the sequencing template came from extracted, reverse transcribed RNA. Data came from immunoSEQ multiplex PCR; TCRdb stores just in-frame clones and leaves some out. The repertoire holds 150,000 or so clones, with approximately 65% as singletons. Source: CD8+ T cells sorted from blood, taken at week 0. Source of these receptors: a human donor with alopecia areata.

This clone appeared once. The genes are TRBV14 and TRBJ2-3, with D perhaps matching TRBD1 or TRBD2 (5 bases each). Per the germline V gene, CDR1 is SGHDN and CDR2 is FVKESK. CDR3 length equals 15 residues. The ends were cut back, 3 bases at V and 5 bases at J, with 15 bases in the middle. The CDR3 coding sequence is TGTGCCAGCAGCCATCCGGGACCGCCCCTAGATACGCAGTATTTT. Residues: CASSHPGPPLDTQYF.

This chain connects TRBV19 to TRBJ2-6; no clear D gene. The CDR3 covers 11 residues. V was trimmed by 9 bases and J by 4 bases, leaving 4 bases between them. Germline CDR1 and CDR2: LNHDA and SQIVND (reference sequence). CDR3 region: CASLGANVLTF. In nucleotides, the CDR3 is TGTGCCAGCCTGGGGGCCAACGTCCTGACTTTC.

V usage is TRBV4-2 and J usage is TRBJ2-3; 8 bases map to TRBD2. Per germline, CDR1 LGHNA and CDR2 YNFKEQ. Unmatched junction bases numbered 5, after V lost 6 bases and J lost 0 bases. The CDR3 runs 15 residues. CDR3 residues: CASRPSGGSTDTQYF. CDR3 in DNA: TGTGCCAGCAGGCCCAGCGGGGGCAGCACAGATACGCAGTATTTT.

This clone was seen more than once but under ten times. This chain joins TRBV15 and TRBJ2-7; D not certain. The germline V gene encodes CDR1 LNHNV and CDR2 YYDKDF (reference sequence). The CDR3 contains 14 residues. Between the trimmed V and J ends, which lost 0 bases and 2 bases, there was a span of 8 bases. CDR3 region: CATSRDAVTYEQYF. The CDR3 DNA sequence: TGTGCCACCAGCAGAGATGCAGTAACCTACGAGCAGTACTTC.

The V and J genes are TRBV15 and TRBJ2-3; 7 nucleotides match TRBD2. The length of the CDR3 is 12 residues. The germline CDR1 and CDR2 sequences are LNHNV and YYDKDF (reference sequence). The V and J ends lost 8 bases and 4 bases, in that order; junction bases with no gene match: 3. The CDR3 is CATAGESDTQYF. The DNA of the CDR3 is TGTGCCACCGCGGGGGAGTCAGATACGCAGTATTTT.

There are a few counts of this clone. The chain recombines TRBV6-6 with TRBJ2-5; 11 nucleotides agree with TRBD2. Trimming cost V 6 bases and J 7 bases; bases outside gene matches: 4. This CDR3 is 13 amino acids long. Germline V lookup: CDR1 MNHNY, CDR2 SVGAGI (reference sequence). The CDR3 bases are TGTGCCAGCAGAAACCTAGCGGGGGGGACCCAGTACTTC. Protein product: CASRNLAGGTQYF.

This clone occurred a few times. The V call is TRBV6-5, the J call TRBJ1-4; a weak D match, TRBD1 (5 bases). This CDR3 has 15 residues. Germline V CDR1 and CDR2: MNHEY, SVGAGI. The V and J ends lost 5 bases and 1 base respectively, with 11 bases between them. CDR3 sequence: CASSTRDGTNEKLFF. DNA for the CDR3: TGTGCCAGCAGTACCCGGGACGGAACTAATGAAAAACTGTTTTTT.

As DNA, the CDR3 is TGTGCCAGCAGCTTGGGGCAAGAATACGAGCAGTACTTC. This codes for CASSLGQEYEQYF. The chain combines TRBV5-6 with TRBJ2-7; D call uncertain. Trimming shortened V by 0 bases and J by 4 bases, and 8 bases separated the two germline ends. CDR1 and CDR2 from the germline V gene are SGHDT and YYEEEE. CDR3 size: 13 residues. Full variable domain (rest looked up from reference TRBV5-6 and TRBJ2-7): DAGVTQSPTHLIKTRGQQVTLRCSPKSGHDTVSWYQQALGQGPQFIFQYYEEEERQRGNFPDRFSGHQFPNYSSELNVNALLLGDSALYLCASSLGQEYEQYFGPGTRLTVT.

The chain has TRBV2 and TRBJ2-6; 11 bases are shared with TRBD1. Germline values: CDR1 SNHLY, CDR2 FYNNEI. The CDR3 contains 16 residues. V trimming: 11 bases; J trimming: 4 bases; junction bases outside the gene matches: 10. DNA of the CDR3: TGTGCCCGAGGACAGGGGGCACCGGCGGGGGCCAACGTCCTGACTTTC. It codes for CARGQGAPAGANVLTF.

A few counts support this clone. As DNA, the CDR3 is TGTGCCAGCAGCGCCGGGACTAGCGGATACAATGAGCAGTTCTTC. Translation: CASSAGTSGYNEQFF. This chain links TRBV5-6 with TRBJ2-1; 11 positions match TRBD2. The CDR3 loop spans 15 amino acids. With 4 bases clipped from V and 4 bases from J, the junction kept 4 bases outside the gene matches. Germline CDR1 is SGHDT and CDR2 is YYEEEE.

This clone was found a few times. J is TRBJ1-1 and V is TRBV4-1; 7 positions match TRBD1. Trimming took 4 bases from V and 4 from J; bases not matched to a gene: 6. CDR1 MGHRA and CDR2 YSYEKL come from the germline V gene. This CDR3 comprises 14 residues. DNA for the CDR3: TGCGCCAGCAGCCGAAACAGGGGTAGCACTGAAGCTTTCTTT. Its translation: CASSRNRGSTEAFF.

The rearrangement links TRBV30 to TRBJ1-3, with D perhaps matching TRBD1 (6 bases). The CDR3 has 17 residues. The germline V gene has CDR1 GTSNPN and CDR2 SVGIG (reference sequence). Trimming removed 0 bases from V and 0 bases from J, with 15 bases in between. The CDR3 loop is CAWSVRPGGDSGNTIYF. In DNA, the CDR3 is TGTGCCTGGAGTGTACGCCCTGGGGGCGACTCTGGAAACACCATATATTTT.

Of note for this clone: The same CDR3 can be traced to other DNA sequences in this sample. This chain uses TRBV5-6 with TRBJ2-1, with TRBD2 identical over 13 bases. The V segment lost 4 bases and the J segment 4 bases; nucleotides outside the gene matches: 5. Germline-derived CDR1 and CDR2 are SGHDT and YYEEEE. The CDR3 extends over 16 amino acids. The CDR3 nucleotides read TGTGCCAGCAGCAGCGGACTAGCGGGGGTGTACAATGAGCAGTTCTTC. It codes for CASSSGLAGVYNEQFF.

In its sample, this clone was seen a few times. This chain connects TRBV6-5 to TRBJ1-2, with 7 bases aligning to TRBD1. The CDR3 runs 14 residues. CDR1 MNHEY and CDR2 SVGAGI come from the germline V gene. Trimming at V came to 6 bases and at J to 2 bases, leaving 6 bases not matched to a gene. CDR3: CASSPTGFNYGYTF. The CDR3 coding sequence is TGTGCCAGCAGCCCGACAGGGTTCAACTATGGCTACACCTTC.

The gene calls are TRBV4-3 and TRBJ1-6; the match to TRBD1 covers 9 bases. The J segment lost 9 bases and the V segment lost 2 bases, leaving 8 bases of the junction unmatched. Germline CDR1 LGHNA, CDR2 YSLEER. This CDR3 comprises 16 residues. The CDR3 reads CASSQKTGQGGSPLHF. The CDR3 coding sequence is TGCGCCAGCAGCCAAAAAACGGGACAGGGCGGTTCACCCCTCCACTTT.

The V call is TRBV4-1, the J call TRBJ1-1; D is unclear. Trimming took off 4 bases at V and 1 base at J, with 22 bases between the two ends. Per germline, CDR1 MGHRA and CDR2 YSYEKL. The CDR3 length is 18 residues. The CDR3 coding sequence is TGCGCCAGCAGCCTGCACGACCGAAGGTTGGGTTCGAACACTGAAGCTTTCTTT. Translating it yields CASSLHDRRLGSNTEAFF.

The chain has TRBV2 and TRBJ2-7; 9 positions match TRBD1. CDR1 SNHLY and CDR2 FYNNEI come from the germline V gene. The length of the CDR3 is 16 residues. V lost 4 bases to trimming and J lost 3 bases; unmatched junction nucleotides: 10. In DNA, the CDR3 is TGTGCCAGCAGTGGAAAAAGGGACAGGGTTAACTACGAGCAGTACTTC. Encoded protein: CASSGKRDRVNYEQYF.

The V call is TRBV6-6, the J call TRBJ1-5; the match to TRBD1 covers 9 bases. This CDR3 region has 15 residues. The germline CDR1 and CDR2 sequences are MNHNY and SVGAGI (reference sequence). Trimming removed 6 bases from V and 4 bases from J; junction bases left unmatched: 7. Written as DNA, the CDR3 is TGTGCCAGCAGCCACACAGGGGGCGAGAATCAGCCCCAGCATTTT. This translates into CASSHTGGENQPQHF.

This clone was seen a handful of times. The V gene is TRBV5-6, the J gene TRBJ1-2; D perhaps matches TRBD1 (6 bases). Germline V CDR1 and CDR2: SGHDT, YYEEEE. This CDR3 spans 16 amino acids. Trimming took off 4 bases at V and 4 bases at J, with 20 bases between the two ends. This CDR3 reads CASSPMTGRSFYGYTF. The CDR3 coding sequence is TGTGCCAGCAGCCCGATGACAGGCCGTAGCTTCTATGGCTACACCTTC. Drawing the rest from reference TRBV5-6 and TRBJ1-2, the complete variable domain is DAGVTQSPTHLIKTRGQQVTLRCSPKSGHDTVSWYQQALGQGPQFIFQYYEEEERQRGNFPDRFSGHQFPNYSSELNVNALLLGDSALYLCASSPMTGRSFYGYTFGSGTRLTVV.

In nucleotides, the CDR3 is TGCGCCAGCAGCATTAGGGGGTCAGGGAACACAGATACGCAGTATTTT. It is translated as CASSIRGSGNTDTQYF. V gene TRBV4-1 combines with J gene TRBJ2-3; a weak D match, TRBD1 (6 bases). The CDR3 covers 16 residues. Deletions cut 5 bases from V and 2 bases from J, with 17 bases between. The germline V gene has CDR1 MGHRA and CDR2 YSYEKL.

This clone has only one observation. The chain joins TRBV9 to TRBJ1-1; the D gene is possibly TRBD1 (6 bases). V was trimmed by 4 bases and J by 4 bases, leaving 14 bases between them. CDR3 length: 14 amino acids. Germline assignment: CDR1 SGDLS and CDR2 YYNGEE. The CDR3 protein is CASSSPGGLTEAFF. CDR3 in DNA: TGTGCCAGCAGCTCCCCTGGGGGGCTCACTGAAGCTTTCTTT. Full variable domain (remainder filled in from reference TRBV9 and TRBJ1-1): DSGVTQTPKHLITATGQRVTLRCSPRSGDLSVYWYQQSLDQGLQFLIQYYNGEERAKGNILERFSAQQFPDLHSELNLSSLELGDSALYFCASSSPGGLTEAFFGQGTRLTVV.

This clone was detected only a few times. V gene TRBV7-8 combines with J gene TRBJ2-3, with no clear D. This CDR3 has 13 amino acids. The V gene's germline CDR1 is SGHVS and CDR2 FQNEAQ. The V gene lost 2 bases and the J gene lost 15 bases, with 18 bases spanning the gap. The CDR3 protein is CASSLSPRVGLYF. The DNA for the CDR3 is TGTGCCAGCAGCTTATCTCCGCGCGTCGGCCTCTATTTT.

The chain combines TRBV14 with TRBJ2-7; TRBD2 matches 9 bases. The V gene end was trimmed by 3 bases and the J gene end by 1 base; junction bases not matched to a gene: 4. In germline, CDR1 is SGHDN, CDR2 FVKESK. CDR3 length: 15 amino acids. The DNA of the CDR3 is TGTGCCAGCAGCCAGGGGACTAGCACTTCCTACGAGCAGTACTTC. It translates to CASSQGTSTSYEQYF.

The CDR3 sequence: CSGGDSEEGTEAFF. The CDR3 nucleotides read TGCAGTGGGGGGGACAGTGAGGAGGGCACTGAAGCTTTCTTT. The V gene is TRBV29-1, the J gene TRBJ1-1; 7 bases are shared with TRBD1. The germline gives CDR1 SQVTM, CDR2 ANQGSEA. The CDR3 sequence is 14 residues long. Full variable domain (outside the CDR3, taken from reference TRBV29-1 and TRBJ1-1): SAVISQKPSRDICQRGTSLTIQCQVDSQVTMMFWYRQQPGQSLTLIATANQGSEATYESGFVIDKFPISRPNLTFSTLTVSNMSPEDSSIYLCSGGDSEEGTEAFFGQGTRLTVV.

This clone was counted between two and nine times. The chain is built from TRBV7-9 and TRBJ1-4; TRBD1 agrees at 7 bases. The J segment lost 8 bases and the V segment lost 1 base, leaving 13 bases of the junction unmatched. The CDR3 is 17 residues long. Per germline, CDR1 SEHNR and CDR2 FQNEAQ (reference sequence). CDR3 protein: CASSLVGGGFEEEKLFF. The DNA for the CDR3 is TGTGCCAGCAGCTTAGTAGGGGGCGGGTTCGAGGAGGAAAAACTGTTTTTT.

This clone was found once. This chain links TRBV11-2 with TRBJ2-1; a weak D match, TRBD1 (6 bases). The CDR3 spans 15 residues. CDR1 SGHAT and CDR2 FQNNGV come from the germline V gene. The ends were cut back, 2 bases at V and 9 bases at J, with 17 bases in the middle. The CDR3 nucleotides are TGTGCCAGCAGCTTAAGTCCCACAGGGAGTGGTGAGCAGTTCTTC. It yields the protein CASSLSPTGSGEQFF.

This sequence joins TRBV5-4 and TRBJ2-5; 12 bases fit TRBD1. V lost 0 bases, J lost 5 bases, and 8 bases stayed unmatched. The CDR3 is made up of 17 amino acids. Germline-derived CDR1 and CDR2 are SGHNT and YYREEE (reference sequence). The DNA of the CDR3 is TGTGCCAGCAGCTTGGCCGGGGGACAGGGGGCGCGGGAGACCCAGTACTTC. Its protein product is CASSLAGGQGARETQYF.

V gene TRBV2 combines with J gene TRBJ2-1; a possible D gene is TRBD2 (5 bases). V was shortened by 4 bases and J by 9 bases, with 10 bases between the two germline ends. CDR3 length: 12 amino acids. Germline CDR1 and CDR2: SNHLY and FYNNEI. CDR3 sequence: CASSATLAEQFF. Written as DNA, the CDR3 is TGTGCCAGCAGTGCTACTCTAGCTGAGCAGTTCTTC.

The chain carries TRBV5-4 and TRBJ1-1; 7 bases line up with TRBD1. This CDR3 has 17 residues. The germline gives CDR1 SGHNT, CDR2 YYREEE (reference sequence). J lost 1 base, V lost 3 bases, and 12 bases had no gene match. DNA of the CDR3: TGTGCCAGCAGCTCGGAGATAATGACAGGGCGGAACACTGAAGCTTTCTTT. It translates to CASSSEIMTGRNTEAFF. The whole variable domain, filled in from reference TRBV5-4 and TRBJ1-1, reads ETGVTQSPTHLIKTRGQQVTLRCSSQSGHNTVSWYQQALGQGPQFIFQYYREEENGRGNFPPRFSGLQFPNYSSELNVNALELDDSALYLCASSSEIMTGRNTEAFFGQGTRLTVV.